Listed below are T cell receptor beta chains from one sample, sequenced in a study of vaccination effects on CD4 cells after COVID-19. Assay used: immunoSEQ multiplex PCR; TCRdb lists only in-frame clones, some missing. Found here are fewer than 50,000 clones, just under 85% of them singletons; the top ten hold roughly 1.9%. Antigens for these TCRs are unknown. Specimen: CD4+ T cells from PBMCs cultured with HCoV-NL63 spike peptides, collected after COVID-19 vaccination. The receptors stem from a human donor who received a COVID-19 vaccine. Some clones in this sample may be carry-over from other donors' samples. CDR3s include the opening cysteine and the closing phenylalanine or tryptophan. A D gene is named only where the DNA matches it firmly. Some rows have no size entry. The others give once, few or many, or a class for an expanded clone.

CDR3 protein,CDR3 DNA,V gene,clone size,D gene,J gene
CATSGVYSNQPQHF,TGTGCCACCAGTGGGGTTTATAGCAATCAGCCCCAGCATTTT,TRBV24-1,once,.,TRBJ1-5
CASSTGTGGEILFF,TGTGCCAGCAGCACCGGGACAGGGGGCGAAATTCTGTTTTTT,TRBV7-9,.,TRBD1,TRBJ2-2
CASSREQVASYNEQFF,TGTGCCAGCAGCCGAGAACAGGTTGCTTCCTACAATGAGCAGTTCTTC,TRBV7-9,.,.,TRBJ2-1
CASSLSRSGGEKLFF,TGTGCCAGCAGTCTCAGCCGGTCAGGAGGTGAAAAACTGTTTTTT,TRBV7-9,.,.,TRBJ1-4
CASSVAGGGTGELFF,TGTGCCAGCAGCGTAGCGGGGGGCGGGACCGGGGAGCTGTTTTTT,TRBV9,.,.,TRBJ2-2
CSASRVASGANVLTF,TGCAGTGCTAGTAGGGTGGCTTCTGGGGCCAACGTCCTGACTTTC,TRBV20-1,few,.,TRBJ2-6
CASNTPGTGDEKLFF,TGTGCCAGCAATACTCCCGGGACAGGGGACGAAAAACTGTTTTTT,TRBV28,.,TRBD1,TRBJ1-4
CASSLVAGNTEAFF,TGTGCCAGCAGCTTAGTTGCTGGGAACACTGAAGCTTTCTTT,TRBV7-8,.,.,TRBJ1-1
CSASSRETQYF,TGCAGTGCTAGCTCACGGGAGACCCAGTACTTC,TRBV20-1,.,.,TRBJ2-5
CASSLGGSLQEKLFF,TGTGCCAGCAGTCTGGGGGGATCATTACAGGAAAAACTGTTTTTT,TRBV5-4,.,.,TRBJ1-4
CASGLSSGNTIYF,TGTGCTAGTGGTTTGAGCAGCGGAAACACCATATATTTT,TRBV12-5,.,.,TRBJ1-3
CASSNTLAGGPNEQFF,TGTGCCAGCAGCAACACGCTAGCGGGGGGGCCCAATGAGCAGTTCTTC,TRBV7-3,.,TRBD2,TRBJ2-1
CASSYGRGAANEKLFF,TGTGCCAGCAGTTACGGTAGGGGAGCGGCTAATGAAAAACTGTTTTTT,TRBV6-5,.,.,TRBJ1-4
CASSPSRGSWEQFF,TGCGCCAGCAGCCCCTCCCGGGGGTCTTGGGAGCAGTTCTTC,TRBV4-3,.,.,TRBJ2-1
CASSLDFGVWTEAFF,TGCGCCAGCAGCTTGGATTTTGGAGTATGGACTGAAGCTTTCTTT,TRBV5-1,.,.,TRBJ1-1
CASSFTAVVAKNIQYF,TGTGCCAGCAGCTTTACAGCGGTTGTAGCCAAAAACATTCAGTACTTC,TRBV7-2,.,.,TRBJ2-4
CASRFTAGTGEGEAFF,TGTGCCAGCAGATTCACCGCCGGGACAGGAGAGGGGGAAGCTTTCTTT,TRBV13,.,TRBD1,TRBJ1-1
CASSQGTVTEAFF,TGTGCCAGCAGCCAGGGGACAGTAACTGAAGCTTTCTTT,TRBV14,.,TRBD1,TRBJ1-1
CASSRGTGYNSPLHF,TGTGCCAGCAGCCGGGGGACAGGTTATAATTCACCCCTCCACTTT,TRBV28,.,TRBD1,TRBJ1-6
CSASPPRANYGYTF,TGCAGTGCTAGTCCCCCCAGGGCTAACTATGGCTACACCTTC,TRBV20-1,once,.,TRBJ1-2
CASSAWGIAEGYNEQFF,TGTGCCAGCAGCGCGTGGGGTATTGCAGAGGGCTACAATGAGCAGTTCTTC,TRBV9,.,.,TRBJ2-1
CAWRSAASPLHF,TGTGCCTGGAGGTCGGCGGCGTCACCCCTCCACTTT,TRBV30,.,.,TRBJ1-6
CASSQQVYTEAFF,TGTGCCAGCAGCCAGCAAGTGTACACTGAAGCTTTCTTT,TRBV3-1/TRBV3-2,.,.,TRBJ1-1
CASSLEAGGGYEQFF,TGTGCCAGCAGCTTGGAGGCGGGAGGGGGCTATGAGCAGTTCTTC,TRBV5-8,.,TRBD2,TRBJ2-1